This T cell receptor (beta chain) appears in the sequencing data of a study of blood T cell repertoires in COVID-19. Across the study: Italy, Spain and the United States were the sources of the convalescent and acute COVID-19 samples. T cells, B-cell-depleted T cells, or PBMCs provided the cDNA or gDNA that served as material.

The CDR3 is 14 amino acids. In germline, CDR1 is MNHNY, CDR2 SVGAGI (reference sequence). Per the study methods: Estimation of nucleated cell counts was performed using reference gene primer amplification. Libraries were prepared by immunoSEQ multiplex PCR; TCRdb keeps only in-frame clonotypes and omits some of them. V, J and clone size are those of that table, while D and trimming were read from the DNA. The table has around 95,000 clones, 85% to 90% seen once. The sequencing input was peripheral blood. V is TRBV6-6 and J is TRBJ1-1; D call uncertain. The source of this sequence is a human donor in a cohort sampled during active COVID-19. CDR3 in amino acids: CAAASEVMNTEAFF. In DNA, the CDR3 is TGTGCAGCCGCGAGTGAGGTTATGAACACTGAAGCTTTCTTT.